These 3 T cell receptor beta chains came from one sample sequenced in a study of identical twins. TCRdb analysed the 5' RACE reads with MiXCR anew, one entry per CDR3 protein. The table has around 1.7 million distinct CDR3 sequences, under 35% seen once. Sequencing was carried out using cord blood. These receptors all stem from a newborn girl in good health.

The rearrangement uses TRBV28 and TRBJ2-5; 8 bases map to TRBD1. The junction had 11 bases not matched to a gene; V was cut back by 6 bases and J by 5 bases. This CDR3 has 15 amino acids. Looked up from germline, CDR1 is MDHEN and CDR2 is SYDVKM. The CDR3 loop is CASRKRTGRRETQYF. The CDR3, as DNA: TGTGCCAGCAGAAAACGGACAGGGCGGAGGGAGACCCAGTACTTC. The full variable domain, in which reference TRBV28 and TRBJ2-5 provide the parts outside the CDR3, is DVKVTQSSRYLVKRTGEKVFLECVQDMDHENMFWYRQDPGLGLRLIYFSYDVKMKEKGDIPEGYSVSREKKERFSLILESASTNQTSMYLCASRKRTGRRETQYFGPGTRLLVL.

This clonotype was seen only once. The gene calls are TRBV6-1 and TRBJ2-5; D perhaps matches TRBD1 (5 bases). The CDR3 is made up of 14 amino acids. The V gene's germline CDR1 is MNHNS and CDR2 SASEGT. Here the CDR3 reads CATYQGGPTETQYF. CDR3 nucleotide sequence: TGTGCTACCTACCAGGGCGGCCCCACGGAGACCCAGTACTTC.

The chain links TRBV5-1 to TRBJ1-3, with D uncertain. The CDR3 totals 18 residues. V lost 0 bases to trimming and J lost 1 base, with 17 bases between them. CDR1 is SGHRS and CDR2 is YFSETQ in the germline V gene. CDR3 protein: CASSLDRLQAPSGNTIYF. The CDR3, as DNA: TGCGCCAGCAGCTTGGACCGGCTTCAGGCGCCTTCTGGAAACACCATATATTTT.